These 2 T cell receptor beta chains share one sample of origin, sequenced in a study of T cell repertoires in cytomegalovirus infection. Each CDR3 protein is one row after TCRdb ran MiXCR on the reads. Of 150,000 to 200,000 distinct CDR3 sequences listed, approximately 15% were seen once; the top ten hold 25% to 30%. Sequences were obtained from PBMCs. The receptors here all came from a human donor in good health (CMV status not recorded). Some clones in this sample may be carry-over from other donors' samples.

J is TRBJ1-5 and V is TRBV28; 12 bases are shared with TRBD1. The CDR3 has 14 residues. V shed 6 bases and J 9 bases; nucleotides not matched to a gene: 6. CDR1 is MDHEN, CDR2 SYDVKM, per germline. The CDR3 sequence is CASRLGTGGMPQHF. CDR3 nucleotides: TGTGCCAGCAGGCTCGGGACAGGGGGCATGCCCCAGCATTTT.

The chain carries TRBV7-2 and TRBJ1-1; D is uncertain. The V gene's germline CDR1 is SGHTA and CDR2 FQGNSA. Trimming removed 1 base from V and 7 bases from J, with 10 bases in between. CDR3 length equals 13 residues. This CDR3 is CASSLGRGNEAFF. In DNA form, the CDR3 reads TGTGCCAGCAGCTTAGGACGAGGAAATGAAGCTTTCTTT.